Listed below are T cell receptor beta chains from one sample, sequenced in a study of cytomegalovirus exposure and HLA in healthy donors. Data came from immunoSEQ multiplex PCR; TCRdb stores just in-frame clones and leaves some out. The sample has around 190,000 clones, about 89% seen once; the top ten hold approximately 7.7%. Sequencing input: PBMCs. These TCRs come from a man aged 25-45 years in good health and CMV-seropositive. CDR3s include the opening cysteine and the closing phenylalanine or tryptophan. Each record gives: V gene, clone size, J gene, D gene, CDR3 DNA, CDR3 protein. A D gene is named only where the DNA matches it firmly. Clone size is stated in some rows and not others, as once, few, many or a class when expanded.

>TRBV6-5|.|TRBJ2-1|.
TGTGCCAGCAGTTACTCGGTTACCGGCTCCTACAATGAGCAGTTCTTC
CASSYSVTGSYNEQFF
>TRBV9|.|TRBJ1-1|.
TGTGCCAGCAGCGTAGAAGAGGGGCTGAACACTGAAGCTTTCTTT
CASSVEEGLNTEAFF
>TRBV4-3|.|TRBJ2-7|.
TGCGCCAGCAGCCAGAGACAGAGCTCCTACGAGCAGTACTTC
CASSQRQSSYEQYF
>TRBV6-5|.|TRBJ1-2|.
TGTGCCAGCAGTTTGCGTCAGGGGATGTATGGCTACACCTTC
CASSLRQGMYGYTF
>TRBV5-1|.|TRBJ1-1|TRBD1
TGCGCCAGCAGCGAAGGGACAGCGAACACTGAAGCTTTCTTT
CASSEGTANTEAFF
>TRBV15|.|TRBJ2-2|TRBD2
TGTGCCACCAGCTCCCGGGAGGTAGCGGGAGGAAACACCGGGGAGCTGTTTTTT
CATSSREVAGGNTGELFF
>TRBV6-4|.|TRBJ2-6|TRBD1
TGTGCCAGCAGTGACAACAGGGGTGACGTCCTGACTTTC
CASSDNRGDVLTF
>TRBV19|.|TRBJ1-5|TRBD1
TGTGCCAGTAGGGGGACAGGGGGAAACAATCAGCCCCAGCATTTT
CASRGTGGNNQPQHF
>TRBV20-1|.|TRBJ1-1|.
TGCATAGACAGGAACACTGAAGCTTTCTTT
CIDRNTEAFF
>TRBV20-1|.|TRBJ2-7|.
TGCAGTGCCCAACGTAGCTACGAGCAGTACTTC
CSAQRSYEQYF
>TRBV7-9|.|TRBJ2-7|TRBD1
TGTGCCAGCAGCTTAGCCGGGACAGGGAGGCACGAGCAGTACTTC
CASSLAGTGRHEQYF
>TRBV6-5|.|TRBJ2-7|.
TGTGCCAGCAGCGCGGGACAGATCGTGGGCGAGCAGTACTTC
CASSAGQIVGEQYF
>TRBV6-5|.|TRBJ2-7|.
TGTGCCAGCAGCCCGGGACACTCCTACGAGCAGTACTTC
CASSPGHSYEQYF
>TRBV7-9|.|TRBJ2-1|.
TGTGCCAGCAGCTTGCCGTCCAATGAGCAGTTCTTC
CASSLPSNEQFF
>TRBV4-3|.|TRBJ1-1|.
TGCGCCAGCAGCCAAGAAGTCACCAACACTGAAGCTTTCTTT
CASSQEVTNTEAFF
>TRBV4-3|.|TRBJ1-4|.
TGCGCCAGCAGCCAAGTGCGGGTTGCTGAAAAACTGTTTTTT
CASSQVRVAEKLFF
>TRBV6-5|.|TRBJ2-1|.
TGTGCCAGCAGTTTGGGCAGGCTACCATCCAATGAGCAGTTCTTC
CASSLGRLPSNEQFF
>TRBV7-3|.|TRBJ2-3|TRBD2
TGTGCCAGCAGTTTACTAGCGAGAGGTACAGATACGCAGTATTTT
CASSLLARGTDTQYF
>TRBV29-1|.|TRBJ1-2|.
TGCAGCGTCGCCGAGACAGCTAACTATGGCTACACCTTC
CSVAETANYGYTF
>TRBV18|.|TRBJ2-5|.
TGTGCCAGCTCACTCGGACTATCTGAAGAGACCCAGTACTTC
CASSLGLSEETQYF
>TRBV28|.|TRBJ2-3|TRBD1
TGTGCCAGCACCTCGGACAGGGCGAACACGGCACAGTATTTT
CASTSDRANTAQYF
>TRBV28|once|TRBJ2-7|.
TGTGCCAGCAGTTCCGCTTCGACAGTCTCCTACGAGCAGTACTTC
CASSSASTVSYEQYF
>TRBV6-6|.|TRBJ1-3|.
TGTGCCAGCAGGGCACCGGAGAACACCATATATTTT
CASRAPENTIYF
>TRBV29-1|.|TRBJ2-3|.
TGCAGCGTCGGGACGAGAGATACGCAGTATTTT
CSVGTRDTQYF
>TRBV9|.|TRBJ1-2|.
TGTGCCAGCAGCCAACCAAACCCAGGGGCGACCGTCGGCTATGGCTACACCTTC
CASSQPNPGATVGYGYTF